Below, 20 T cell receptor beta chains from the same sample are listed, as sequenced in a study of blood T cell repertoires in COVID-19. Profiling relied on immunoSEQ multiplex PCR, and the TCRdb table lists in-frame clones only, not all of them. The sample records hundreds of thousands of clones, 85% being singletons. The sequencing input was PBMCs or T cells enriched from blood (not recorded which). The receptors here all came from a woman younger than 45 who had been exposed to COVID-19.

This chain joins TRBV7-2 and TRBJ2-3, with D possibly TRBD1 on 6 matching bases. The germline CDR1 and CDR2 sequences are SGHTA and FQGNSA. V lost 5 bases and J lost 3, with 15 bases in between. This CDR3 comprises 15 residues. The CDR3 DNA reads TGTGCCAGCAGCCCAGAAGGGGGATTTACAGATACGCAGTATTTT. As protein: CASSPEGGFTDTQYF.

This clone was found once. This chain connects TRBV30 to TRBJ1-5; D may be TRBD1 (6 bases). V shed 4 bases and J shed 0 bases, with 19 bases lying between them. Looked up from germline, CDR1 is GTSNPN and CDR2 is SVGIG (reference sequence). The CDR3 runs to 17 residues. The CDR3 here is CAWISPKRQASNQPQHF. The CDR3 DNA follows: TGTGCCTGGATTTCCCCAAAACGACAGGCTAGCAATCAGCCCCAGCATTTT.

This chain links TRBV7-9 with TRBJ1-1; D perhaps matches TRBD1 (6 bases). The CDR3 is made up of 14 amino acids. Trimming stripped 5 bases from V and 1 base from J, with 11 bases between. Germline assignment: CDR1 SEHNR and CDR2 FQNEAQ (reference sequence). The CDR3: CASSEQGPNTEAFF. In DNA form, the CDR3 reads TGTGCCAGCAGCGAACAGGGACCGAACACTGAAGCTTTCTTT.

J is TRBJ2-7 and V is TRBV28, with D maybe TRBD1 (6 bases). The CDR3 runs to 14 residues. V was clipped by 2 bases and J by 6 bases, with 14 bases between them. Germline V CDR1 and CDR2: MDHEN, SYDVKM. CDR3 in DNA: TGTGCCAGCAGTTTAGGGGCTCTAGGGGGCGAGCAGTACTTC. Translated, it gives CASSLGALGGEQYF.

V is TRBV3-1 (or the pseudogene TRBV3-2) and J is TRBJ2-5; TRBD2 agrees at 7 bases. With V trimmed by 4 bases and J by 3 bases, 8 bases remained unmatched. The CDR3 is 15 amino acids. CDR1 and CDR2 from the germline V gene are LGHDT and YNNKEL (reference sequence). The CDR3 region is CASSPPPAGEETQYF. The CDR3 DNA reads as TGTGCCAGCAGCCCGCCCCCCGCGGGAGAAGAGACCCAGTACTTC.

The rearrangement uses TRBV15 and TRBJ1-3, with 7 nucleotides matching TRBD1. The V gene's germline CDR1 is LNHNV and CDR2 YYDKDF (reference sequence). CDR3 length: 17 residues. V dropped 5 bases and J dropped 0; count of bases not matched to a gene: 10. The CDR3 region is CATSSRRQGSSGNTIYF. CDR3 nucleotide sequence: TGTGCCACCAGCTCCCGAAGACAGGGTAGCTCTGGAAACACCATATATTTT.

This clone was seen once. The gene calls are TRBV5-6 and TRBJ2-2, with a weak D call TRBD1 (7 bases). The germline V and J ends were trimmed by 2 bases and 3 bases, with 17 bases remaining between them. Germline V gene data show CDR1 as SGHDT and CDR2 as YYEEEE. CDR3 size: 17 residues. CDR3 sequence (DNA): TGTGCCAGCAGCTTCTCCCCCGGCAGGGGGGACACCGGGGAGCTGTTTTTT. Protein product: CASSFSPGRGDTGELFF. Combining the CDR3 with reference TRBV5-6 and TRBJ2-2 gives the whole variable domain DAGVTQSPTHLIKTRGQQVTLRCSPKSGHDTVSWYQQALGQGPQFIFQYYEEEERQRGNFPDRFSGHQFPNYSSELNVNALLLGDSALYLCASSFSPGRGDTGELFFGEGSRLTVL.

This chain uses TRBV9 with TRBJ2-7; TRBD1 agrees at 10 bases. The CDR3 contains 14 residues. V gave up 3 bases and J gave up 5 bases; unmatched junction bases: 5. Germline CDR1 and CDR2: SGDLS and YYNGEE. The CDR3 nucleotides are TGTGCCAGCAGCGCGGGGACAGGGGTCCACGAGCAGTACTTC. Amino acids: CASSAGTGVHEQYF.

This clone is a singleton in its sample. The CDR3 nucleotides read TGTGCCAGCAGGCCCACAGGGGGCGTCGCTTTCTTT. As protein: CASRPTGGVAFF. V gene TRBV2 combines with J gene TRBJ1-1, with TRBD1 matching 9 bases. Germline lookup yields CDR1 SNHLY and CDR2 FYNNEI. V dropped 6 bases and J dropped 11; count of bases not matched to a gene: 7. The CDR3 spans 12 residues.

This chain uses TRBV9 with TRBJ1-2; 7 bases are a match to TRBD1. J gave up 2 bases and V 1 base, and 8 bases lay outside the gene matches. CDR1 and CDR2 from the germline V gene are SGDLS and YYNGEE. The CDR3 is 16 amino acids. CDR3 sequence (DNA): TGTGCCAGCAGCGTACATCCGGAGGGGGCAAACTATGGCTACACCTTC. Its translation: CASSVHPEGANYGYTF.

The J gene is TRBJ1-4, the V gene TRBV3-1 (or the pseudogene TRBV3-2); the D gene is possibly TRBD1 (5 bases). Germline CDR1 and CDR2: LGHDT and YNNKEL (reference sequence). There are 13 residues in the CDR3. With 7 bases removed from V and 9 bases from J, the gap between germline ends came to 15 bases. In DNA form, the CDR3 reads TGTGCCAGCACTCCCCAGGGCGATCAAAAACTGTTTTTT. Encoded protein: CASTPQGDQKLFF.

In this sample, this clone turned up once. J is TRBJ2-3 and V is TRBV5-4; 8 bases are a match to TRBD1. The CDR3 spans 15 residues. Germline V gives CDR1 SGHNT, CDR2 YYREEE (reference sequence). Trimming took 4 bases from V and 0 from J; bases not matched to a gene: 4. CDR3 amino acids: CASSRTGLSTDTQYF. The CDR3 nucleotides read TGTGCCAGCAGCCGGACAGGGTTGAGCACAGATACGCAGTATTTT.

V usage is TRBV3-1 (or the pseudogene TRBV3-2) and J usage is TRBJ2-7; TRBD2 aligns across 8 bases. Looked up from germline, CDR1 is LGHDT and CDR2 is YNNKEL (reference sequence). With 5 bases clipped from V and 5 bases from J, the junction kept 14 bases outside the gene matches. CDR3 length: 16 amino acids. Written as DNA, the CDR3 is TGTGCCAGCAGCGTCCCGTACGGGGGGGCAAGGAACGAGCAGTACTTC. This sequence encodes CASSVPYGGARNEQYF.

Comment on this clone: A much larger clone sits a single nucleotide away, making a read error possible. Different DNA sequences within this sample yield the same CDR3. The CDR3 region has the DNA TGTGCCTGGAGTAACAGGGGGAATCAGCCCCAGCATTTT. Its translation is CAWSNRGNQPQHF. The chain recombines TRBV30 with TRBJ1-5; 8 positions agree with TRBD1. CDR1 GTSNPN and CDR2 SVGIG come from the germline V gene (reference sequence). After removal of 2 bases from V and 4 bases from J, the junction contained 1 base not matched to a gene. The CDR3 loop spans 13 amino acids.

The chain employs TRBV19 and TRBJ2-4, with D possibly TRBD2 on 5 matching bases. The ends were cut back, 9 bases at V and 0 bases at J, with 15 bases in the middle. The germline CDR1 and CDR2 sequences are LNHDA and SQIVND (reference sequence). The CDR3 loop spans 15 amino acids. In DNA, the CDR3 is TGTGCCAGGGGAGAGGGCGGACTAGCCAAAAACATTCAGTACTTC. Residues: CARGEGGLAKNIQYF.

This sequence joins TRBV19 and TRBJ1-3, with TRBD1 matching 7 bases. Germline V gene data show CDR1 as LNHDA and CDR2 as SQIVND (reference sequence). J lost 0 bases, V lost 9 bases, and 5 bases had no gene match. This CDR3 spans 14 amino acids. CDR3 protein: CASGDRDSGNTIYF. The CDR3 region has the DNA TGTGCCAGCGGTGACAGGGACTCTGGAAACACCATATATTTT.

The chain links TRBV2 to TRBJ2-3; 8 bases match TRBD2. The CDR3 has 16 amino acids. CDR1 SNHLY and CDR2 FYNNEI come from the germline V gene. J gave up 1 base and V 7 bases, and 10 bases lay outside the gene matches. The CDR3 reads CASTVWSGGRTDTQYF. The CDR3 region has the DNA TGTGCCAGCACCGTGTGGAGCGGGGGCCGCACAGATACGCAGTATTTT. The entire variable domain, with the rest obtained from reference TRBV2 and TRBJ2-3, is as follows: EPEVTQTPSHQVTQMGQEVILRCVPISNHLYFYWYRQILGQKVEFLVSFYNNEISEKSEIFDDQFSVERPDGSNFTLKIRSTKLEDSAMYFCASTVWSGGRTDTQYFGPGTRLTVL.

This clone was counted once. This chain connects TRBV14 to TRBJ1-6; TRBD1 might be the D (6 bases). The V end was cut by 2 bases, the J end by 10 bases, with 15 bases between. The CDR3 has 15 residues. Germline lookup yields CDR1 SGHDN and CDR2 FVKESK. This CDR3 is CASSQMDSVRSPLHF. Written as DNA, the CDR3 is TGTGCCAGCAGCCAAATGGACAGCGTACGGTCACCCCTCCACTTT.

V gene TRBV28 combines with J gene TRBJ2-4; 9 nucleotides agree with TRBD1. Losses at the gene ends were 5 bases for V and 8 bases for J; bases not matched to a gene: 7. Germline CDR1 is MDHEN and CDR2 is SYDVKM. The CDR3 spans 14 residues. DNA of the CDR3: TGTGCCAGCAGTCAGGACAGGGGAGGAGACATTCAGTACTTC. This gives the protein CASSQDRGGDIQYF.

This chain links TRBV6-5 with TRBJ1-5; 8 bases fit TRBD1. This CDR3 region has 15 residues. Germline V lookup: CDR1 MNHEY, CDR2 SVGAGI. The J segment lost 6 bases and the V segment lost 6 bases, leaving 10 bases of the junction unmatched. The CDR3, as DNA: TGTGCCAGCAGCCCGGACAGGGCCGGCGGTCAGCCCCAGCATTTT. Its protein product is CASSPDRAGGQPQHF.